This TCR beta chain was profiled in a study of shared clonotypes between healthy human individuals. Study-level background: Per-donor plates numbered three CD4 naive, three CD4 memory, two CD8 naive and one CD8 memory.

The CDR3 loop spans 13 amino acids. Germline V gene sequence: CDR1 SGHAT, CDR2 FQNNGV. Trimming left V 5 bases short and J 6 bases short, with 13 bases between. Sequencing used immunoSEQ multiplex PCR; TCRdb keeps in-frame clones, though not all of them. The sample shows about 2.4 million clones, around nine tenths of them seen only once. Overall study findings and caveats: Sampling was confined to blood; repertoires within tissues likely differ.

Concerning this clone itself: The antigen remains unidentified.

Material: naive CD4+ T cells sorted from blood. Subset specified: CD45RA+ positively selected. The chain combines TRBV11-2 with TRBJ1-1; tentatively, D is TRBD1 (6 bases). This TCR was sampled from a man between 18 and 29 years old in good health. The CDR3 sequence: CASSPLPGAEAFF. In nucleotides, the CDR3 is TGTGCCAGCAGCCCCCTGCCAGGGGCTGAAGCTTTCTTT.